The entry below gives a single TCR beta chain sequence along with its context. While infection was still active, Seattle patients were enrolled and then followed longitudinally. This CDR3 is built from 15 residues. The record originates from a study of blood T cell repertoires in COVID-19. Across the study: The United States, Italy and Spain were the sources of the acute and convalescent COVID-19 samples. PBMCs, B-cell-depleted T cells, or T cells provided the cDNA or gDNA that made up the material.

Original data processing: Amplified reference gene primers provided the basis for estimating nucleated cell counts. Produced via immunoSEQ multiplex PCR; TCRdb's table is partial and in-frame only. That table is the source of V, J and clone size, and D and trimming were worked out from the DNA. The sample yields approximately 230,000 clones, about nine tenths seen once. The clonotype comes from a woman in her thirties with COVID-19, enrolled during active disease. This chain uses TRBV21-1 with TRBJ2-7; the table's D call TRBD2 went unverified against the DNA. TRBV21-1 is tagged as a pseudogene. Sequencing was carried out using peripheral blood. CDR3 loop: CASSKETSGMYEQYV. In DNA, the CDR3 is TGTGCCAGCAGCAAAGAGACTAGCGGGATGTACGAGCAGTACGTC.